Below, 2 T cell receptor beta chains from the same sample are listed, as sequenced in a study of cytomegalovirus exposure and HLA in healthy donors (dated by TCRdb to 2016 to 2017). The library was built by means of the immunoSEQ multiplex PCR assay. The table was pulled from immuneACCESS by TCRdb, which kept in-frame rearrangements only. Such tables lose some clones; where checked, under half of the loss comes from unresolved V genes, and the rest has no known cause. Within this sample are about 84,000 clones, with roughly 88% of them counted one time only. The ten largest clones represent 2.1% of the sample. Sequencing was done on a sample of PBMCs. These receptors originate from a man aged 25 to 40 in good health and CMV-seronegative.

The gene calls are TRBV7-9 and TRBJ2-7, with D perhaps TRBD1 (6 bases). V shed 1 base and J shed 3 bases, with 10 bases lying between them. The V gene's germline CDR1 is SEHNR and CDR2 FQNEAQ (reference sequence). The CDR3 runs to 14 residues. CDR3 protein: CASSLGTAFYEQYF. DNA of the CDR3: TGTGCCAGCAGCTTAGGGACAGCTTTCTACGAGCAGTACTTC.

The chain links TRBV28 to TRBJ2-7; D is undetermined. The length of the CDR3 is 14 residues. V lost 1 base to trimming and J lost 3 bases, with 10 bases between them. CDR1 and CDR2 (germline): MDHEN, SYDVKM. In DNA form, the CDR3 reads TGTGCCAGCAGTTTATTATGGGCCTTCTACGAGCAGTACTTC. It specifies CASSLLWAFYEQYF.